The 15 T cell receptor beta chains below all came from one sample that was sequenced in a study of blood T cell repertoires in COVID-19. Using immunoSEQ multiplex PCR, the repertoire was profiled, and TCRdb retains in-frame clones only, with some absent. The profile shows a few hundred thousand clones, approximately 90% of them singletons. The sequencing input was PBMCs or T cells enriched from blood (not recorded which). The receptors here all came from a middle-aged woman who had been exposed to COVID-19.

This clone showed up just once. The chain links TRBV9 to TRBJ2-1; D gene uncertain. The ends were cut back, 0 bases at V and 10 bases at J, with 8 bases in the middle. The CDR3 has 12 amino acids. Germline loops: CDR1 SGDLS, CDR2 YYNGEE. The CDR3 is CASSVDSREQFF. As DNA, the CDR3 is TGTGCCAGCAGCGTAGATTCGAGGGAGCAGTTCTTC.

V gene TRBV5-1 combines with J gene TRBJ2-7; D is unclear. V gave up 4 bases and J gave up 0 bases, with 11 bases separating them. Per the germline V gene, CDR1 is SGHRS and CDR2 is YFSETQ. The CDR3 is 14 amino acids. The CDR3 loop reads CASSPAGNSYEQYF. CDR3 bases: TGCGCCAGCAGCCCCGCAGGAAACTCCTACGAGCAGTACTTC. The complete variable domain, with remaining parts taken from reference TRBV5-1 and TRBJ2-7, reads KAGVTQTPRYLIKTRGQQVTLSCSPISGHRSVSWYQQTPGQGLQFLFEYFSETQRNKGNFPGRFSGRQFSNSRSEMNVSTLELGDSALYLCASSPAGNSYEQYFGPGTRLTVT.

CDR3 in DNA: TGTGCCAGCAGTTTGGCGGGTTACACTGAAGCTTTCTTT. It translates to CASSLAGYTEAFF. The chain uses TRBV6-5 and TRBJ1-1; D remains unclear. This CDR3 has 13 amino acids. V dropped 4 bases and J dropped 3 bases, with 9 bases sitting between them. Germline V gives CDR1 MNHEY, CDR2 SVGAGI.

This sequence joins TRBV30 and TRBJ1-1, with TRBD1 matching over 10 bases. The junction had 2 bases not matched to a gene; V was cut back by 4 bases and J by 0 bases. Germline V gene sequence: CDR1 GTSNPN, CDR2 SVGIG (reference sequence). This CDR3 is built from 14 residues. CDR3 sequence (DNA): TGTGCCTGGAAGGACAGGGGGTTGAACACTGAAGCTTTCTTT. It translates to CAWKDRGLNTEAFF.

V gene TRBV6-2 or TRBV6-3 combines with J gene TRBJ1-2; TRBD1 aligns across 8 bases. Germline CDR1 reads MNHEY; CDR2 reads SVGEGT. The CDR3 totals 12 residues. Trimming at V came to 6 bases and at J to 11 bases, leaving 8 bases not matched to a gene. The CDR3 coding sequence is TGTGCCAGCAGCCAGGACAGGGAACCTTACACCTTC. Translated: CASSQDREPYTF.

The genes are TRBV5-1 and TRBJ1-1; no firm D call. Deletions cut 0 bases from V and 1 base from J, with 13 bases between. CDR1 SGHRS and CDR2 YFSETQ come from the germline V gene. The CDR3 has 16 residues. The CDR3: CASSLVPGSRNTEAFF. The CDR3 coding sequence is TGCGCCAGCAGCTTGGTTCCGGGTTCAAGGAACACTGAAGCTTTCTTT.

This sequence joins TRBV7-2 and TRBJ2-1, with 8 bases that match TRBD1. From germline, CDR1 is SGHTA and CDR2 FQGNSA. The CDR3 is made up of 16 amino acids. V shed 1 base and J 9 bases; nucleotides not matched to a gene: 11. CDR3 protein: CASSLGVGQGAVEQFF. The DNA for the CDR3 is TGTGCCAGCAGCTTAGGAGTAGGGCAGGGGGCGGTTGAGCAGTTCTTC.

This chain links TRBV11-2 with TRBJ2-3, with TRBD2 matching 9 bases. J gave up 5 bases and V 5 bases, and 8 bases lay outside the gene matches. There are 15 residues in the CDR3. Germline V gene sequence: CDR1 SGHAT, CDR2 FQNNGV. The CDR3 DNA reads TGTGCCAGCAGCCTCAGGCGGGGGGGAAAAGATACGCAGTATTTT. Translation: CASSLRRGGKDTQYF.

The V gene is TRBV5-1, the J gene TRBJ1-5; D is possibly TRBD1 (5 bases). V shed 5 bases and J shed 9 bases, with 18 bases lying between them. The CDR3 extends over 14 amino acids. From germline, CDR1 is SGHRS and CDR2 YFSETQ. CDR3 nucleotide sequence: TGCGCCAGCAGTCAGGAAGGCCGGGGGAGGCCCCAGCATTTT. Its translation: CASSQEGRGRPQHF.

The V call is TRBV6-1, the J call TRBJ1-3, with 8 bases matching TRBD1. This CDR3 region has 16 residues. Per germline, CDR1 MNHNS and CDR2 SASEGT. Unmatched junction bases numbered 4, after V lost 3 bases and J lost 0 bases. The CDR3 region has the DNA TGTGCCAGCAGTGACAGGGGGCTCGTCTCTGGAAACACCATATATTTT. Translation gives CASSDRGLVSGNTIYF.

The chain combines TRBV15 with TRBJ1-2; the D is unclear. V shed 1 base and J shed 8 bases, with 11 bases lying between them. CDR1 and CDR2 (germline): LNHNV, YYDKDF (reference sequence). This CDR3 has 13 amino acids. This CDR3 is CATSRAGKGGYTF. CDR3 nucleotide sequence: TGTGCCACCAGCAGAGCGGGGAAAGGGGGCTACACCTTC.

This clone occurred a few times. In DNA, the CDR3 is TGTGCCAGCAGCGGGGACATTTATAATTCACCCCTCCACTTT. Translating gives CASSGDIYNSPLHF. This chain joins TRBV5-4 and TRBJ1-6, with a tentative D call TRBD1 (6 bases). The V end was cut by 4 bases, the J end by 4 bases, with 9 bases between. This CDR3 has 14 residues. Germline V gene data show CDR1 as SGHNT and CDR2 as YYREEE (reference sequence).

The V call is TRBV19, the J call TRBJ1-1; D is perhaps TRBD1 (5 bases). Trimming left V 7 bases short and J 6 bases short, with 18 bases between. The length of the CDR3 is 14 residues. Germline V lookup: CDR1 LNHDA, CDR2 SQIVND (reference sequence). In DNA, the CDR3 is TGTGCCAGTACCCCGGGGGGGAGAATCGCTGAAGCTTTCTTT. The encoded protein is CASTPGGRIAEAFF.

The chain combines TRBV30 with TRBJ1-3; the D is unclear. This CDR3 comprises 14 residues. Germline V CDR1 and CDR2: GTSNPN, SVGIG (reference sequence). V lost 4 bases to trimming and J lost 2 bases, with 12 bases between them. CDR3 amino acids: CAWTQEEAGNTIYF. The CDR3 DNA follows: TGTGCCTGGACTCAGGAGGAGGCTGGAAACACCATATATTTT.

This chain connects TRBV14 to TRBJ1-2, with 10 positions matching TRBD1. Germline V gives CDR1 SGHDN, CDR2 FVKESK. There are 16 residues in the CDR3. V dropped 4 bases and J dropped 7; count of bases not matched to a gene: 12. Here the CDR3 DNA reads TGTGCCAGCAGCCTCCGGGACAGGGGACATAAGGGTGGCTACACCTTC. This gives the protein CASSLRDRGHKGGYTF.